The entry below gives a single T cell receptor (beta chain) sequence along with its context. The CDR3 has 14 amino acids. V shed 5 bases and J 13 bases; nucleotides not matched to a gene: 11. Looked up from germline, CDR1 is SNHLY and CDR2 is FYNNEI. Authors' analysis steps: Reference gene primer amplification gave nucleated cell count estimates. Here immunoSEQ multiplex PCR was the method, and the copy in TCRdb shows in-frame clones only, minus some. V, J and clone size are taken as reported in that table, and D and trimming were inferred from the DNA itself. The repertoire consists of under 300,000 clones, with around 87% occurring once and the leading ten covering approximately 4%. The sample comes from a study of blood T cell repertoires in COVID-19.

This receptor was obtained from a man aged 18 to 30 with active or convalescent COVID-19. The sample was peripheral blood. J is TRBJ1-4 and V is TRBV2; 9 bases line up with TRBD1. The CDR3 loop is CASSSMGQGGVLFF. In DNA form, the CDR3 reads TGTGCCAGCAGTTCTATGGGACAGGGAGGGGTACTGTTTTTT.